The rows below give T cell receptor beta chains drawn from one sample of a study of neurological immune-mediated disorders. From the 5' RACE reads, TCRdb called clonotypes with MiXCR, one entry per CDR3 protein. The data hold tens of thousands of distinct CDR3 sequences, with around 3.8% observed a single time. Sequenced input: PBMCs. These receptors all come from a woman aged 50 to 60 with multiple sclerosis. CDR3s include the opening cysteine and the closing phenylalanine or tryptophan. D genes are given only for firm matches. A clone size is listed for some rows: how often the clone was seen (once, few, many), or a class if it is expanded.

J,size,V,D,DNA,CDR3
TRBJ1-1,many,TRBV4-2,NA,TGTGCCAGCAGCCAAGAGGCAGGCCCGAACACTGAAGCTTTCTTT,CASSQEAGPNTEAFF
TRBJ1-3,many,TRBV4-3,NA,TGCGCCAGCAGCCAAGATCCTATGGGGCAATACACCATATATTTT,CASSQDPMGQYTIYF
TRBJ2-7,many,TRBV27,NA,TGTGCCAGCAGTTTATCTGGTCAAGAGCAGTACTTC,CASSLSGQEQYF
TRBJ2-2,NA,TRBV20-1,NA,TGCAGTGCGGCGGGACCCCCGCACACCGGGGAGCTGTTTTTT,CSAAGPPHTGELFF
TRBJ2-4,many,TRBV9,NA,TGTGCCAGCAGCCCCCGGGACACCTTAAACATTCAGTACTTC,CASSPRDTLNIQYF
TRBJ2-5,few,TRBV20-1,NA,TGCAGTGCTAGAGAATATCTGGGCGAGACCCAGTACTTC,CSAREYLGETQYF
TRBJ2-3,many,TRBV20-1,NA,TGCAGTGCTAGATCCTCTATTTCCCAAAAGACAGATACGCAGTATTTT,CSARSSISQKTDTQYF
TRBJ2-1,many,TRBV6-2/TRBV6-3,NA,TGTGCCAGCAAGAGCAGTAACAATGAGCAGTTCTTC,CASKSSNNEQFF
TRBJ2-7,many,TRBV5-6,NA,TGTGCCAGCAGCTCGAATCAAGAGCAGTACTTC,CASSSNQEQYF
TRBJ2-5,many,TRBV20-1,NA,TGCAGTGCTAGAGATCCCGCAGGCTACCAAGAGACCCAGTACTTC,CSARDPAGYQETQYF
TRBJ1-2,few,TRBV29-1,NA,TGCAGCGTAGCTCCAGGGGACGACTATGGCTACACCTTC,CSVAPGDDYGYTF
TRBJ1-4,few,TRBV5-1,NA,TGCGCCAGCAGCTCCGGACGGGATAATGAAAAACTGTTTTTT,CASSSGRDNEKLFF
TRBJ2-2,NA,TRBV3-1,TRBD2,TGTGCCAGCAGCCTTACTAGCGGGAGCACCGGGGAGCTGTTTTTT,CASSLTSGSTGELFF
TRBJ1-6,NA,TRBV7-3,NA,TGTGCCAGCAGCCCCACACCAAATTCACCCCTCAACTTT,CASSPTPNSPLNF
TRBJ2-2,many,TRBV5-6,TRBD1,TGTGCCAGCAGCTTACAGGGGGCGCGGGAGCTGTTTTTT,CASSLQGARELFF
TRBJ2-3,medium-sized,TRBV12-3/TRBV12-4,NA,TGTGCCAGCAGCCTGACAGATACGCAGTATTTT,CASSLTDTQYF
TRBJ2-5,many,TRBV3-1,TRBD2,TGTGCCAGCAGCCAACGAAAAGCGGGAGAAGAGACCCAGTACTTC,CASSQRKAGEETQYF
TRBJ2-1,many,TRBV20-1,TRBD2,TGCAGTGCAAGACTAGCGGGATTCAATGAGCAGTTCTTC,CSARLAGFNEQFF
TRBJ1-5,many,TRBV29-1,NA,TGCAGCGTTGCGATGGGGCAAAGCAATCAGCCCCAGCATTTT,CSVAMGQSNQPQHF
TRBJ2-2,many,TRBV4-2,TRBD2,TGTGCCAGCAGCCAAGATAGGGCGGGAGGGCCCCCCGGGGAGCTGTTTTTT,CASSQDRAGGPPGELFF
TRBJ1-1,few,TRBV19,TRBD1,TGTGCCAGTACCCGGACAGGGGTTAACACTGAAGCTTTCTTT,CASTRTGVNTEAFF
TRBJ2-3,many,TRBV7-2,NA,TGTGCCAGCAGCCCCGCCAGAGGGACAGATACGCAGTATTTT,CASSPARGTDTQYF
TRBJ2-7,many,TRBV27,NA,TGTGCCAGCAGTTTATACAATGGGGGTTACGAGCAGTACTTC,CASSLYNGGYEQYF
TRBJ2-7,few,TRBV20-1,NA,TGCAGTGCTAGAGTAAGGGACTACGAGCAGTACTTC,CSARVRDYEQYF
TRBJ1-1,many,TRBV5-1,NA,TGCGCCAGCAGCTTGGACAGGGTCAGATACACTGAAGCTTTCTTT,CASSLDRVRYTEAFF
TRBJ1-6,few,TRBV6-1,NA,TGTGCCAGCAGTCACTCACCCCGGCCCCTCAACTTT,CASSHSPRPLNF
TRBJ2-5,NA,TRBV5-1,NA,TGCGCCAGCAGCTTGTACATAGGCAGACAAGAGACCCAGTACTTC,CASSLYIGRQETQYF
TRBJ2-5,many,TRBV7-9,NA,TGTGCCAGCATCACGGGGTGGAGAAAAGAGACCCAGTACTTC,CASITGWRKETQYF
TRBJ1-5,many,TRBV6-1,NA,TGTGCCAGCAGTGAAGGTATTGGCAATCAGCCCCAGCATTTT,CASSEGIGNQPQHF
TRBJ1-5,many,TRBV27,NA,TGTGCCAGCAGGATTTTGGGGGCAATTAATCAGCCCCAGCATTTT,CASRILGAINQPQHF
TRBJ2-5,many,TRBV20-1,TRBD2,TGCAGTGCTAGTGGGCTAGCGGGATCGGGGGAGACCCAGTACTTC,CSASGLAGSGETQYF
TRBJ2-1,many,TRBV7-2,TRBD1,TGTGCCAGCAGCTCCCGGGACAGGGAGAATGAGCAGTTCTTC,CASSSRDRENEQFF
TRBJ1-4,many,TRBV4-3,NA,TGCGCCAGCAGCCAAGATATGGCCGGCGGAGAAAAACTGTTTTTT,CASSQDMAGGEKLFF
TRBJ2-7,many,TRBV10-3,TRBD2,TGTGCCATCAGTGATCGCGGGGGGCGAGGTTCCTACGAGCAGTACTTC,CAISDRGGRGSYEQYF
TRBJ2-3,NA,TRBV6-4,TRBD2,TGTGCCAGCAGTGACGGGACTAGCGGGACAGATACGCAGTATTTT,CASSDGTSGTDTQYF
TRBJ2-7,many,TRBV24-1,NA,TGTGCCACCAGTGAGTGGGACCGGCTCTACGAGCAGTACTTC,CATSEWDRLYEQYF
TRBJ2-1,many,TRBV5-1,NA,TGCGCCAGCAGCGCCATACAGGACGGGGCGCGGCCGTTCTTC,CASSAIQDGARPFF
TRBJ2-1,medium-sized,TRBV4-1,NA,TGCGCCAGCAGCCAACCTACACCGGGAGCCGCTGGTTACAATGAGCAGTTCTTC,CASSQPTPGAAGYNEQFF
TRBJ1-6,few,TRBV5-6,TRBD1,TGTGCCAGCAGCACGACAGGGCGGCATTCACCCCTCAACTTT,CASSTTGRHSPLNF
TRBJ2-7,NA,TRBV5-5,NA,TGTGCCAGCAGCTCACACCCGGAGCTAATTTACGAGCAGTACTTC,CASSSHPELIYEQYF
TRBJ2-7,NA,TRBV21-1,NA,TGTGCCAGCAGCATATTAGGGTGCGAGCAGTACTTC,CASSILGCEQYF
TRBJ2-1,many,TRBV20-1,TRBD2,TGCAGTGCTACTTCCCACAGTAGCGGGAGCCACAATGAGCAGTTCTTC,CSATSHSSGSHNEQFF
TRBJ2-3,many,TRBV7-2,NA,TGTGCCAGCAGCTTGGGACACATCACAGATACGCAGTATTTT,CASSLGHITDTQYF
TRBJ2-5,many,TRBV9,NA,TGTGCCAGCAGCGTAGCGGCGGGGCGACAAGAGACCCAGTACTTC,CASSVAAGRQETQYF
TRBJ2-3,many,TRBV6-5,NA,TGTGCCAGCAGTTACTGGAGCGGGAGCACAGATACGCAGTATTTT,CASSYWSGSTDTQYF
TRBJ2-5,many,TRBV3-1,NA,TGTGCCAGCAGCCCCCAGAGAGGGGTCCAAGAGACCCAGTACTTC,CASSPQRGVQETQYF
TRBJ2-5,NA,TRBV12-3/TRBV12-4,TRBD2,TGTGCCAGCAGAAATAGCGGGAGCCAAGAGACCCAGTACTTC,CASRNSGSQETQYF
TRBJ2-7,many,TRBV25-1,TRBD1,TGTGCCAGCACCGAGACAGGGGGCTACGAGCAGTACTTC,CASTETGGYEQYF
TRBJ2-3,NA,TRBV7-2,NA,TGTGCCAGCAGCTTAGACGGTGGGAGAACCACAGATACGCAGTATTTT,CASSLDGGRTTDTQYF
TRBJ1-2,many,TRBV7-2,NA,TGTGCCAGCAGCTTGGACGGGTATGGCTACACCTTC,CASSLDGYGYTF